A selection of T cell receptor beta chains follows, all from one sample in a study of CD8 T cells in Susac syndrome. TCRdb passed the immunoSEQ multiplex PCR reads through MiXCR, listing each CDR3 protein once. Of approximately 170,000 distinct CDR3 sequences listed, around 92% are singletons. The sequenced sample was CD4+ T cells from PBMCs. Receptor source: a human donor in good health. Both conserved end residues are part of each CDR3. Fields, in order: J gene, D gene, clone size, V gene, CDR3 DNA, CDR3 protein. D genes are given only for firm matches. The size field is filled for only some rows; it gives once, few, many or a size class.

>TRBJ1-2|TRBD1|.|TRBV6-5
TGTGCCAGCAGTTACCTGACAGGGGCGAACTATGGCTACACCTTC
CASSYLTGANYGYTF
>TRBJ2-2|TRBD1|.|TRBV5-1
TGCGCCAGCAGTTCGGGACAGACGAACACCGGGGAGCTGTTTTTT
CASSSGQTNTGELFF
>TRBJ2-7|.|.|TRBV11-2
TGTGCCAGCAGCCCCCTGAAGGGTTCGTCTTACGAGCAGTACTTC
CASSPLKGSSYEQYF
>TRBJ2-3|.|.|TRBV7-2
TGTGCCAGCAGCTCAGCCGAGCGGCGCACAGATACGCAGTATTTT
CASSSAERRTDTQYF
>TRBJ2-6|.|.|TRBV7-9
TGTGCCAGCAGCCCGTGGGTGAGCAGAGCCAACGTCCTGACTTTC
CASSPWVSRANVLTF
>TRBJ2-7|TRBD2|.|TRBV28
TGTGCCAGCAGTTTAAGCTCCCGGGAGGGGTCCGACGAGCAGTACTTC
CASSLSSREGSDEQYF
>TRBJ2-2|.|.|TRBV9
TGTGCCAGCAGCTCGGGTCTAGGCACCGGGGAGCTGTTTTTT
CASSSGLGTGELFF
>TRBJ2-7|.|.|TRBV10-2
TGCGCCAGCAGGGAATGGAACGAGCAGTACTTC
CASREWNEQYF
>TRBJ2-7|TRBD2|.|TRBV6-2/TRBV6-3
TGTGCCAGCAGGGGACTAGCGGGGGCAAGAACCTACGAGCAGTACTTC
CASRGLAGARTYEQYF
>TRBJ2-7|TRBD2|.|TRBV20-1
TGCAGTGCTAGGCCGTCTTGGGGGGGGATCTCCTACGAGCAGTACTTC
CSARPSWGGISYEQYF
>TRBJ1-5|.|once|TRBV5-6
TGTGCCAGCACTCGTGGCACTAGCAATCAGCCCCAGCATTTT
CASTRGTSNQPQHF
>TRBJ2-7|.|.|TRBV11-2
TGTGCCAGCAGCTTCGGTGCCTACGAGCAGTACTTC
CASSFGAYEQYF
>TRBJ2-7|.|.|TRBV7-9
TGTGCCAGCAGCTCCCGACAGGCCGAGCAGTACTTC
CASSSRQAEQYF
>TRBJ2-7|.|.|TRBV20-1
TGCAGTGCTAGAGATCGAAACCTACTCGAGCAGTACTTC
CSARDRNLLEQYF
>TRBJ2-5|.|.|TRBV28
TGTGCCAGCAGTTTGATGGAGACCCAGTACTTC
CASSLMETQYF
>TRBJ2-2|TRBD2|.|TRBV5-1
TGCGCCAGCAGCTTGGGGTGGTTAGCGGGAGAGAGCACCGGGGAGCTGTTTTTT
CASSLGWLAGESTGELFF
>TRBJ2-7|.|.|TRBV4-3
TGCGCCAGCAGCCAAGAAATTCGCTTGGGGGAGCCGTACTTC
CASSQEIRLGEPYF
>TRBJ2-7|.|once|TRBV7-2
TGTGCCAGCAGCTTATCCGGGGGGCCGGGCGAGCAGTACTTC
CASSLSGGPGEQYF
>TRBJ2-1|TRBD2|.|TRBV27
TGTGCCAGCAGTGCCATCGCGGCCATTGGACTAGCGGTAACCTACAATGAGCAGTTCTTC
CASSAIAAIGLAVTYNEQFF
>TRBJ2-1|.|.|TRBV7-9
TGTGCCAGCAGCTTGACTAATGAGCAGCTCTTC
CASSLTNEQLF
>TRBJ1-5|.|once|TRBV4-3
TGCGCCAGCAGCCAAGAGACCGGACCTCAGCCCCAGCATTTT
CASSQETGPQPQHF
>TRBJ2-7|TRBD1|.|TRBV3-1
TGTGCCAGCAGCCAAGTTCCGGGACAGTCCCACTACGAGCAGTACTTC
CASSQVPGQSHYEQYF